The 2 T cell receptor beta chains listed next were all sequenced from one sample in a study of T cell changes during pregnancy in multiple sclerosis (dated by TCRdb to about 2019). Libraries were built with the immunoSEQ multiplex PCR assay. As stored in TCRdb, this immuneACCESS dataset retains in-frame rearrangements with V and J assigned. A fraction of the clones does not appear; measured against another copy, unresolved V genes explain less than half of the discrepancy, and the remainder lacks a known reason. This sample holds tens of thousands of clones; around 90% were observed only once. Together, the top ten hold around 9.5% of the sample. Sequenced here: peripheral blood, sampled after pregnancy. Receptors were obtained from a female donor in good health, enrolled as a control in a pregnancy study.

The CDR3 nucleotides read TGTGCCAGCAGCTCCTTAAGGTCTAGCGGGGGGCATTCCTACAATGAGCAGTTCTTC. Translation: CASSSLRSSGGHSYNEQFF. The chain recombines TRBV11-3 with TRBJ2-1, with 11 bases that match TRBD2. CDR3 size: 19 residues. The germline V gene has CDR1 SGHNT and CDR2 YENEEA. V gave up 4 bases and J gave up 1 base; unmatched junction bases: 12.

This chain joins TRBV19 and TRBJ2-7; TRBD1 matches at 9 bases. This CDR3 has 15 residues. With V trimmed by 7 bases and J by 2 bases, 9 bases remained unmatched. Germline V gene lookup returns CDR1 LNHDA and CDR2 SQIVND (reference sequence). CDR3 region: CASNQGQGRAYEQYF. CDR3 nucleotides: TGTGCCAGTAACCAGGGACAGGGAAGAGCCTACGAGCAGTACTTC.